The clone carrying this T cell receptor beta chain has ten or more counts. These data come from a study of HIV-infected patients and healthy controls. Study as a whole: By the second bleed, viral load was undetectable in about 70% of the 16 patients.

The repertoire came from unfractionated whole blood and reflected all unsorted peripheral T cells. Approximately 510 ng RNA was reverse transcribed with alpha and beta constant-region primers. Using multiplexing indices, alpha and beta chain libraries were generated apart by chain-specific third strand synthesis. In TCRdb, the 5' RACE reads were re-called with MiXCR into one record per CDR3 protein. In the table there are some 7,800 distinct CDR3 sequences, 5% to 6.5% of which are singletons. The J segment lost 7 bases and the V segment lost 4 bases, leaving 11 bases of the junction unmatched. Germline CDR1 SGHRS, CDR2 YFSETQ. This CDR3 is built from 16 residues.

The gene calls are TRBV5-1 and TRBJ2-3, with 11 positions matching TRBD2. Source: blood, taken before antiretroviral therapy. The sequence derives from an adult with HIV infection. CDR3: CASSVSLAGALNTQYF. As DNA, the CDR3 is TGCGCCAGCAGCGTCTCACTAGCGGGGGCGCTTAATACGCAGTATTTT.